This T cell receptor beta chain was identified during a study of blood T cell repertoires in COVID-19 (dated by TCRdb to the early 2020s). At the level of the whole study: Samples from collaborators originated in the United States, Italy and Spain and spanned both the acute and convalescent phases of COVID-19. The prospective study material was composed of cDNA or gDNA derived from T cells, B-cell-depleted T cells, or PBMCs. The dataset comprised deeply sampled blood TCRbeta repertoires from subjects exposed to, actively infected with, or recovered from COVID-19. The repertoires were released in a freely available public database intended as a resource for research on the immune response to SARS-CoV-2. Samples came from the ongoing ImmuneRACE study (first 160 participants) plus 1,254 subjects from 6 global collaborators. Sample metadata almost always included a de-identified subject ID, COVID-19 status, age in years and sex. HLA class I and class II types, where available, came from metadata supplied by the sample provider rather than from assay-based typing. What the work shows at the level of the full study, not this receptor alone: How much clinical and demographic metadata was included differed by source and by participant, and the metadata was provided uncurated.

Remarks on this clone: Its antigen is unknown. Nothing much larger sits one base from this clone, and base qualities are not available.

The immunoSEQ Assay, a bias-controlled multiplex PCR, was used to amplify TCRbeta CDR3 regions from genomic DNA. The authors' analysis ran thus. Nucleated cell counts per sample were estimated from amplification of reference gene primers within the assay. To quantify the absolute abundance of each unique TCRbeta CDR3 rearrangement, sequence reads were collapsed and filtered. For each sample, productive Simpson clonality was calculated as the square root of Simpson's diversity index over productive rearrangements. TCRdb re-hosts the immuneACCESS table, in-frame sequences only. Its copies lack some clones; in the studies checked, an unresolved V gene accounts for under half of them, and the cause for the rest is not known. D and trimming come from the DNA, and the V and J calls and clone size come from that table. The sample includes 280,000 or so clones, with 90% observed a single time. The ten top clones hold 1.7% of the sample.

V is shortened by 7 bases, J by 3 bases, and the region joining them spans 10 bases. The CDR3, cysteine through phenylalanine, is 12 amino acids long. Only the CDR3 DNA stays, 36 bases, in frame from base 1. Participants in the prospective study were aged about 18 to 95 years, lived in over 20 United States geographic areas, and enrolled through a virtual design. In the prospective study, cohorts were assigned on the basis of participant-reported clinical history obtained from a screening survey and a study questionnaire. Each participant in the prospective study had whole blood, serum and a nasopharyngeal or oropharyngeal swab collected by mobile phlebotomists. Participants in the prospective study had the option to provide additional blood draws and questionnaires over an approximately 2-month period. Before DNA extraction, prospective study blood samples were shipped either frozen or at room temperature.

The source of this sequence is a woman aged 18-35 years with acute COVID-19. Here the chain combines TRBV12-3 or TRBV12-4 and TRBJ2-7; the D gene identity is not certain. Sequencing input: PBMCs or T cells enriched from blood (not recorded which). The CDR3 region: CASTDTYYEQYF. The DNA sequence follows: TGTGCCAGCACCGACACCTACTACGAGCAGTACTTC.